The text below deals with one T cell receptor beta chain. Its target is unknown. A read error is possible here, since a much larger clone lies one base away. Using RNA template, CDR3s of TCR alpha and beta were amplified with iRepertoire arm-PCR. For one-step reverse transcription and amplification, 100-400 ng of tissue mRNA or PBMC total RNA was used. One entry per CDR3 protein results from TCRdb running MiXCR on the multiplex PCR reads. Among about 130,000 distinct CDR3 sequences listed, roughly 25% were seen once. This sample was included in a study of glioma-infiltrating T cells. Study-level findings and limits: Non-neoplastic patients had below-expected tissue-blood divergence, while all gliomas exceeded expectation. Only very few CDR3 sequences appeared in both tissue and blood.

This CDR3 spans 16 amino acids. The germline V gene encodes CDR1 MDHEN and CDR2 SYDVKM. Trimming removed 5 bases from V and 5 bases from J; junction bases left unmatched: 12. V gene TRBV28 combines with J gene TRBJ2-3; 8 bases fit TRBD2. Sequenced material: glioma tissue, nonneoplastic brain tissue, or PBMCs (not recorded which). The clonotype comes from a human donor with low-grade glioma or glioblastoma, undergoing nonglioma brain surgery, or in good health (not recorded which). The CDR3 nucleotides are TGTGCCAGCAGTCTCCAGATAGCGGGGTTGGAAGATACGCAGTATTTT. It encodes CASSLQIAGLEDTQYF. Looking up the rest from reference TRBV28 and TRBJ2-3 gives the full variable domain: DVKVTQSSRYLVKRTGEKVFLECVQDMDHENMFWYRQDPGLGLRLIYFSYDVKMKEKGDIPEGYSVSREKKERFSLILESASTNQTSMYLCASSLQIAGLEDTQYFGPGTRLTVL.